Sequencing of this T cell receptor beta chain was carried out in a study of blood T cell repertoires in COVID-19. Study information: Spain, Italy and the United States supplied samples that represented acute and convalescent COVID-19.

Original processing notes: From reference gene primer amplification, estimates of nucleated cell counts were derived. The repertoire was sequenced with immunoSEQ multiplex PCR; TCRdb's copy has only in-frame clones and lacks some. V, J and clone size derive from that table, while D and trimming were established from the DNA sequence. The sample holds fewer than 110,000 clones, roughly 84% seen once. Looked up from germline, CDR1 is MNHEY and CDR2 is SVGAGI. The CDR3 is 13 residues long. The V end was cut by 7 bases, the J end by 2 bases, with 10 bases between. V and J are TRBV6-5 and TRBJ2-3; the D gene is possibly TRBD1 (6 bases). The TCR was taken from a human donor in a cohort sampled during active COVID-19. Sequencing used peripheral blood. The CDR3 DNA sequence: TGTGCCAGCAAGAGGGGACACACAGATACGCAGTATTTT. Translated: CASKRGHTDTQYF.